The 26 T cell receptor beta chains below come from one sample, sequenced in a study of CD8+ T cells in alopecia areata. The sequencing template was cDNA reverse transcribed from extracted RNA. Measured with immunoSEQ multiplex PCR; TCRdb has only the in-frame clones, and not every one. In the table there are some 120,000 clones, roughly 50% of which are singletons. Treatment here: oral pan-JAK inhibitor, 5-10 mg twice daily. Sequenced here: CD8+ T cells sorted from blood, sampled at week 24, from a patient treated with tofacitinib. These receptors originate from a human donor with alopecia areata.

This chain joins TRBV4-2 and TRBJ2-1; a possible D gene is TRBD2 (5 bases). The CDR3 extends over 15 amino acids. From germline, CDR1 is LGHNA and CDR2 YNFKEQ. The ends were cut back, 4 bases at V and 6 bases at J, with 16 bases in the middle. CDR3 bases: TGTGCCAGCAGCCCTTATAGCGAGGCGCGCAATGAGCAGTTCTTC. Translated, it gives CASSPYSEARNEQFF.

The chain carries TRBV13 and TRBJ2-5; D unclear. Germline V gives CDR1 PRHDT, CDR2 FYEKMQ (reference sequence). CDR3 length: 13 amino acids. The V gene lost 2 bases and the J gene lost 5 bases, with 9 bases spanning the gap. The CDR3 is CASSLTVSETQYF. The CDR3 region has the DNA TGTGCCAGCAGCTTAACCGTGAGCGAGACCCAGTACTTC.

There are a few counts of this clone. J is TRBJ1-5 and V is TRBV12-5, with 7 bases lining up with TRBD1. Germline V CDR1 and CDR2: LGHNT, FRNRAP. This CDR3 comprises 19 residues. V shed 0 bases and J 5 bases; nucleotides not matched to a gene: 16. The DNA of the CDR3 is TGTGCTAGTGGTTTGGTAACAAATCCCGCGGGGACAGCTTATCAGCCCCAGCATTTT. Encoded protein: CASGLVTNPAGTAYQPQHF.

This clone occurred a few times. Its ends do not fully match the called genes, so a read error is possible. The chain joins TRBV6-6 to TRBJ1-2; 7 bases fit TRBD1. The CDR3 totals 11 residues. The V gene's germline CDR1 is MNHNY and CDR2 SVGAGI (reference sequence). CDR3 nucleotides: TGTGCCAGCATCAAAGACCGGGACAGTGCCTTC. This codes for CASIKDRDSAF.

V and J are TRBV5-6 and TRBJ1-2; TRBD1 is a possible D gene (5 bases). This CDR3 has 13 amino acids. V dropped 3 bases and J dropped 2 bases, with 8 bases sitting between them. Germline V gives CDR1 SGHDT, CDR2 YYEEEE. The CDR3 nucleotides are TGTGCCAGCAGCTCCCAGGGAAACTATGGCTACACCTTC. The encoded protein is CASSSQGNYGYTF.

The chain carries TRBV29-1 and TRBJ1-5; 8 bases agree with TRBD1. Trimming took 8 bases from V and 0 from J; bases not matched to a gene: 15. CDR3 size: 17 residues. The germline V gene encodes CDR1 SQVTM and CDR2 ANQGSEA. The CDR3 DNA is TGCAGCTCCCCCGCGACGGGACAGGTCATTAGCAATCAGCCCCAGCATTTT. As protein: CSSPATGQVISNQPQHF.

This chain joins TRBV29-1 and TRBJ2-5; a weak D match, TRBD1 (5 bases). Germline lookup yields CDR1 SQVTM and CDR2 ANQGSEA. Trimming removed 6 bases from V and 1 base from J, with 12 bases in between. CDR3 size: 13 residues. Written as DNA, the CDR3 is TGCAGCGTACACAGGAATTTCCAAGAGACCCAGTACTTC. It codes for CSVHRNFQETQYF.

The DNA of the CDR3 is TGCGCCAGCAGCCCCAGAGAAGGGGTCAATCAGCCCCAGCATTTT. Translating it yields CASSPREGVNQPQHF. The V call is TRBV4-1, the J call TRBJ1-5, with D maybe TRBD1 (5 bases). Germline assignment: CDR1 MGHRA and CDR2 YSYEKL. V was cut by 4 bases and J by 3 bases, with 13 bases left in between. The CDR3 runs to 15 residues.

CDR3 amino acids: CASSTSAADSPLHF. The CDR3 coding sequence is TGTGCCAGCAGCACCTCGGCGGCTGATTCACCCCTCCACTTT. This chain joins TRBV9 and TRBJ1-6; D is unclear. Trimming removed 4 bases from V and 8 bases from J, with 13 bases in between. There are 14 residues in the CDR3. The germline CDR1 and CDR2 sequences are SGDLS and YYNGEE. Full variable domain (rest looked up from reference TRBV9 and TRBJ1-6): DSGVTQTPKHLITATGQRVTLRCSPRSGDLSVYWYQQSLDQGLQFLIQYYNGEERAKGNILERFSAQQFPDLHSELNLSSLELGDSALYFCASSTSAADSPLHFGNGTRLTVT.

This clone was seen a handful of times. The chain combines TRBV2 with TRBJ2-1; 7 nucleotides align to TRBD2. Germline CDR1 SNHLY, CDR2 FYNNEI. Unmatched junction bases numbered 11, after V lost 3 bases and J lost 0 bases. The CDR3 extends over 18 amino acids. The CDR3 region has the DNA TGTGCCAGCAGTGAGGGGGACTACCAAAAGAGCTCCTACAATGAGCAGTTCTTC. This encodes CASSEGDYQKSSYNEQFF. Together with reference TRBV2 and TRBJ2-1, the CDR3 gives the full variable domain: EPEVTQTPSHQVTQMGQEVILRCVPISNHLYFYWYRQILGQKVEFLVSFYNNEISEKSEIFDDQFSVERPDGSNFTLKIRSTKLEDSAMYFCASSEGDYQKSSYNEQFFGPGTRLTVL.

The genes are TRBV4-1 and TRBJ1-1; 8 positions agree with TRBD1. The CDR3 totals 14 residues. The V and J ends lost 2 bases and 4 bases, in that order; junction bases with no gene match: 3. Germline V gene lookup returns CDR1 MGHRA and CDR2 YSYEKL. CDR3 DNA: TGCGCCAGCAGCCAAAGTCAGGGGGCCACTGAAGCTTTCTTT. Amino acid sequence: CASSQSQGATEAFF.

This CDR3 reads CAWSVASGSHEQYF. The CDR3 bases are TGTGCCTGGAGTGTGGCTAGCGGGTCCCACGAGCAGTACTTC. The rearrangement joins TRBV30 to TRBJ2-7; 8 bases line up with TRBD2. This CDR3 is built from 14 residues. Germline trimming cut 0 bases from V and 5 bases from J; bases unmatched to any gene: 6. The V gene's germline CDR1 is GTSNPN and CDR2 SVGIG (reference sequence).

The chain uses TRBV7-9 and TRBJ2-3; D may be TRBD1 (6 bases). Per germline, CDR1 SEHNR and CDR2 FQNEAQ (reference sequence). This CDR3 is 15 amino acids long. V was cut by 2 bases and J by 4 bases, with 13 bases left in between. The CDR3 here is CASSLTVGAADTQYF. The CDR3 DNA reads TGTGCCAGCAGCTTAACTGTGGGGGCGGCAGATACGCAGTATTTT.

The chain couples TRBV13 to TRBJ2-7, with 7 bases fitting TRBD2. Germline V CDR1 and CDR2: PRHDT, FYEKMQ (reference sequence). V lost 1 base, J lost 3 bases, and 6 bases stayed unmatched. The CDR3 loop spans 15 amino acids. In nucleotides, the CDR3 is TGTGCCAGCAGCTTAGCTGGGACTACTGACTACGAGCAGTACTTC. Its translation: CASSLAGTTDYEQYF.

This clone has only a few counts. The chain combines TRBV7-9 with TRBJ1-5; a weak D match, TRBD1 (6 bases). The CDR3 is 15 amino acids. The V and J ends lost 1 base and 4 bases respectively, with 11 bases between them. CDR1 is SEHNR, CDR2 FQNEAQ, per germline (reference sequence). The CDR3: CASSLEAGVNQPQHF. In DNA, the CDR3 is TGTGCCAGCAGCTTAGAAGCAGGGGTGAATCAGCCCCAGCATTTT.

Notes on this clone: At one end, the junction sequence differs from germline, possibly due to a read error. The CDR3 coding sequence is TGTGCCAGCAGCCAGGACAGGGGTTTGGTCGAGGGCTACACCTTC. Amino acids: CASSQDRGLVEGYTF. The genes are TRBV4-1 and TRBJ1-2, with 9 bases that match TRBD1. This CDR3 comprises 15 residues. CDR1 and CDR2 from the germline V gene are MGHRA and YSYEKL.

This chain uses TRBV29-1 with TRBJ2-1, with 8 bases aligning to TRBD1. The CDR3 has 14 amino acids. V was clipped by 7 bases and J by 3 bases; unmatched bases: 8. Germline V lookup: CDR1 SQVTM, CDR2 ANQGSEA. CDR3 region: CSGTGQEFYNEQFF. In DNA form, the CDR3 reads TGCAGCGGTACGGGACAGGAGTTCTACAATGAGCAGTTCTTC.

This sequence joins TRBV6-5 and TRBJ1-6; TRBD1 is a possible D gene (5 bases). CDR1 is MNHEY, CDR2 SVGAGI, per germline. With 6 bases removed from V and 7 bases from J, the gap between germline ends came to 13 bases. The CDR3 is made up of 14 amino acids. The CDR3 nucleotides read TGTGCCAGCAGGATACAGGTGTCAAATTCACCCCTCCACTTT. Amino acid sequence: CASRIQVSNSPLHF.

This clone was seen just once. The chain carries TRBV2 and TRBJ1-2; D is unresolved. V was clipped by 7 bases and J by 5 bases, with 11 bases between them. This CDR3 comprises 12 residues. Looked up from germline, CDR1 is SNHLY and CDR2 is FYNNEI. The chain's CDR3 is CASTKLPYGYTF. In DNA form, the CDR3 reads TGTGCCAGCACTAAACTCCCATATGGCTACACCTTC.

V and J are TRBV29-1 and TRBJ2-7; D call uncertain. This CDR3 is 12 amino acids long. Between the trimmed V and J ends, which lost 5 bases and 3 bases, there was a span of 11 bases. Germline values: CDR1 SQVTM, CDR2 ANQGSEA. The CDR3 sequence: CSVQSQDYEQYF. The CDR3 DNA is TGCAGCGTTCAGAGCCAAGACTACGAGCAGTACTTC.

The chain combines TRBV30 with TRBJ1-2, with 7 positions matching TRBD1. The CDR3 loop spans 11 amino acids. V gave up 7 bases and J gave up 7 bases; unmatched junction bases: 6. Germline CDR1 and CDR2: GTSNPN and SVGIG (reference sequence). The CDR3 DNA reads as TGTGCCTCGACAGGGAACGGTGGCTACACCTTC. This gives the protein CASTGNGGYTF.

The chain is built from TRBV5-1 and TRBJ1-5, with D tentatively TRBD1 (5 bases). Per germline, CDR1 SGHRS and CDR2 YFSETQ. This CDR3 contains 14 residues. The V and J ends lost 1 base and 6 bases respectively, with 11 bases between them. The CDR3 spells CASSLLGGSQPQHF. The CDR3 DNA sequence: TGCGCCAGCAGCTTGTTGGGGGGAAGTCAGCCCCAGCATTTT. The full variable domain, completed using reference TRBV5-1 and TRBJ1-5, is KAGVTQTPRYLIKTRGQQVTLSCSPISGHRSVSWYQQTPGQGLQFLFEYFSETQRNKGNFPGRFSGRQFSNSRSEMNVSTLELGDSALYLCASSLLGGSQPQHFGDGTRLSIL.

The V call is TRBV5-1, the J call TRBJ2-1; 9 bases match TRBD1. The CDR3 is 14 residues long. The trim removed 3 bases at V and 8 bases at J, leaving 6 bases unmatched. CDR1 and CDR2 from the germline V gene are SGHRS and YFSETQ. CDR3 DNA: TGCGCCAGCAGCTGGAGGTGGGACAGGGATGAGCAGTTCTTC. Its protein is CASSWRWDRDEQFF.

The rearrangement links TRBV30 to TRBJ1-5; tentatively, D is TRBD1 (5 bases). Germline CDR1 reads GTSNPN; CDR2 reads SVGIG (reference sequence). There are 15 residues in the CDR3. Trimming took 5 bases from V and 2 from J, leaving 16 bases between them. The CDR3 region is CAWGEPGSGNQPQHF. The DNA for the CDR3 is TGTGCCTGGGGCGAGCCAGGGAGTGGCAATCAGCCCCAGCATTTT.

As concerns this clone: Compared with germline, one end of the junction differs, possibly owing to a read error. The gene calls are TRBV5-6 and TRBJ2-7, with D perhaps matching TRBD1 (6 bases). The germline V gene encodes CDR1 SGHDT and CDR2 YYEEEE. CDR3 length: 15 residues. The CDR3 DNA reads TGCGCCAGCAGCCAACAGGGTATAGCGTCCTACGAGCAGTACTTC. Amino acid sequence: CASSQQGIASYEQYF.

The chain joins TRBV11-2 to TRBJ2-2; no definite D call. V was trimmed by 5 bases and J by 3 bases, leaving 10 bases between them. This CDR3 has 14 residues. The germline CDR1 and CDR2 sequences are SGHAT and FQNNGV. The CDR3 spells CASSAPLDTGELFF. The CDR3 bases are TGTGCCAGCAGCGCTCCTTTAGACACCGGGGAGCTGTTTTTT. The whole variable domain, filled in from reference TRBV11-2 and TRBJ2-2, reads EAGVAQSPRYKIIEKRQSVAFWCNPISGHATLYWYQQILGQGPKLLIQFQNNGVVDDSQLPKDRFSAERLKGVDSTLKIQPAKLEDSAVYLCASSAPLDTGELFFGEGSRLTVL.